This entry lists 10 T cell receptor beta chains sequenced from one sample in a study of blood T cell repertoires in COVID-19. This table comes from immunoSEQ multiplex PCR, and its TCRdb copy is limited to in-frame clones, with some not included. Here the sample spans about 130,000 clones, roughly 74% being singletons. Source material: peripheral blood. These receptors originate from a man older than 75 with COVID-19, enrolled during active disease.

This rearrangement joins TRBV3-1 (or the pseudogene TRBV3-2) to TRBJ1-2, with D perhaps matching TRBD1 (5 bases). The V end lost 7 bases, the J end lost 5 bases, and 14 bases lay between the germline ends. The germline V gene has CDR1 LGHDT and CDR2 YNNKEL (reference sequence). This CDR3 has 13 residues. CDR3 protein: CASTRSGGYGYTF. CDR3 bases: TGTGCCAGCACCCGCAGTGGGGGGTATGGCTACACCTTC.

The rearrangement joins TRBV11-2 to TRBJ1-5; the D is unclear. Trimming cost V 1 base and J 4 bases, with 8 bases left between them. Per the germline V gene, CDR1 is SGHAT and CDR2 is FQNNGV. CDR3 size: 14 residues. The CDR3 DNA is TGTGCCAGCAGCTTAGGGGAGGGAAATCAGCCCCAGCATTTT. Residues: CASSLGEGNQPQHF.

This clone was seen more than once but under ten times. This chain connects TRBV25-1 to TRBJ2-7, with D maybe TRBD1 (6 bases). This CDR3 contains 13 residues. The germline V gene has CDR1 MGHDK and CDR2 SYGVNS. With 8 bases removed from V and 0 bases from J, the gap between germline ends came to 11 bases. CDR3 sequence reads: CASQDSSSYEQYF. In DNA, the CDR3 is TGTGCCAGCCAGGACAGCAGCTCCTACGAGCAGTACTTC.

This chain joins TRBV11-2 and TRBJ2-2, with D perhaps matching TRBD1 (5 bases). There are 17 residues in the CDR3. Germline lookup yields CDR1 SGHAT and CDR2 FQNNGV. Trimming stripped 5 bases from V and 2 bases from J, with 18 bases between. This chain's CDR3 is CASSPTPSTVNTGELFF. CDR3 DNA sequence: TGTGCCAGCAGCCCTACGCCCTCGACAGTTAACACCGGGGAGCTGTTTTTT.

The V call is TRBV5-1, the J call TRBJ2-7; a weak D match, TRBD1 (6 bases). The V gene lost 5 bases and the J gene lost 0 bases, with 15 bases spanning the gap. CDR1 and CDR2 (germline): SGHRS, YFSETQ. This CDR3 spans 15 amino acids. DNA for the CDR3: TGCGCCAGCAGACGACAGACAGGTCCCTCCTACGAGCAGTACTTC. Its translation: CASRRQTGPSYEQYF. Looking up the rest from reference TRBV5-1 and TRBJ2-7 gives the full variable domain: KAGVTQTPRYLIKTRGQQVTLSCSPISGHRSVSWYQQTPGQGLQFLFEYFSETQRNKGNFPGRFSGRQFSNSRSEMNVSTLELGDSALYLCASRRQTGPSYEQYFGPGTRLTVT.

The chain is built from TRBV19 and TRBJ1-1; D possibly corresponds to TRBD1 (5 bases). The germline gives CDR1 LNHDA, CDR2 SQIVND (reference sequence). V lost 7 bases, J lost 4 bases, and 10 bases lay in between. This CDR3 has 12 amino acids. The CDR3 DNA sequence: TGTGCCAGTACTCGGGGGGGCACTGAAGCTTTCTTT. Amino acids: CASTRGGTEAFF.

The V gene is TRBV7-2, the J gene TRBJ2-3; no firm D call. This CDR3 has 14 residues. The germline gives CDR1 SGHTA, CDR2 FQGNSA. V was cut by 2 bases and J by 6 bases, with 12 bases left in between. The CDR3 sequence is CASSLNAAADTQYF. CDR3 in DNA: TGTGCCAGCAGCTTAAACGCCGCGGCGGATACGCAGTATTTT.

This chain connects TRBV10-3 to TRBJ2-7; 8 positions match TRBD1. This CDR3 is built from 14 residues. V lost 5 bases and J lost 6; bases outside the gene matches: 9. Germline lookup yields CDR1 ENHRY and CDR2 SYGVKD. CDR3 residues: CAISSGTGTTEQYF. DNA of the CDR3: TGTGCCATCAGTTCCGGGACAGGTACTACCGAGCAGTACTTC.

The rearrangement links TRBV27 to TRBJ1-1; D perhaps matches TRBD1 (6 bases). CDR3 length: 14 residues. V lost 3 bases and J lost 1, with 9 bases in between. Germline V lookup: CDR1 MNHEY, CDR2 SMNVEV (reference sequence). The CDR3 spells CASSFARGNTEAFF. The DNA for the CDR3 is TGTGCCAGCAGTTTCGCCAGGGGGAACACTGAAGCTTTCTTT.

The rearrangement uses TRBV4-1 and TRBJ1-4, with 8 positions matching TRBD1. V was pared by 5 bases and J by 7 bases, with 9 bases of the junction left unmatched. The germline gives CDR1 MGHRA, CDR2 YSYEKL. The CDR3 has 15 residues. CDR3 coding DNA: TGCGCCAGCAGCATCCTAACAGGGGGGTCTGAAAAACTGTTTTTT. Amino acid sequence: CASSILTGGSEKLFF.